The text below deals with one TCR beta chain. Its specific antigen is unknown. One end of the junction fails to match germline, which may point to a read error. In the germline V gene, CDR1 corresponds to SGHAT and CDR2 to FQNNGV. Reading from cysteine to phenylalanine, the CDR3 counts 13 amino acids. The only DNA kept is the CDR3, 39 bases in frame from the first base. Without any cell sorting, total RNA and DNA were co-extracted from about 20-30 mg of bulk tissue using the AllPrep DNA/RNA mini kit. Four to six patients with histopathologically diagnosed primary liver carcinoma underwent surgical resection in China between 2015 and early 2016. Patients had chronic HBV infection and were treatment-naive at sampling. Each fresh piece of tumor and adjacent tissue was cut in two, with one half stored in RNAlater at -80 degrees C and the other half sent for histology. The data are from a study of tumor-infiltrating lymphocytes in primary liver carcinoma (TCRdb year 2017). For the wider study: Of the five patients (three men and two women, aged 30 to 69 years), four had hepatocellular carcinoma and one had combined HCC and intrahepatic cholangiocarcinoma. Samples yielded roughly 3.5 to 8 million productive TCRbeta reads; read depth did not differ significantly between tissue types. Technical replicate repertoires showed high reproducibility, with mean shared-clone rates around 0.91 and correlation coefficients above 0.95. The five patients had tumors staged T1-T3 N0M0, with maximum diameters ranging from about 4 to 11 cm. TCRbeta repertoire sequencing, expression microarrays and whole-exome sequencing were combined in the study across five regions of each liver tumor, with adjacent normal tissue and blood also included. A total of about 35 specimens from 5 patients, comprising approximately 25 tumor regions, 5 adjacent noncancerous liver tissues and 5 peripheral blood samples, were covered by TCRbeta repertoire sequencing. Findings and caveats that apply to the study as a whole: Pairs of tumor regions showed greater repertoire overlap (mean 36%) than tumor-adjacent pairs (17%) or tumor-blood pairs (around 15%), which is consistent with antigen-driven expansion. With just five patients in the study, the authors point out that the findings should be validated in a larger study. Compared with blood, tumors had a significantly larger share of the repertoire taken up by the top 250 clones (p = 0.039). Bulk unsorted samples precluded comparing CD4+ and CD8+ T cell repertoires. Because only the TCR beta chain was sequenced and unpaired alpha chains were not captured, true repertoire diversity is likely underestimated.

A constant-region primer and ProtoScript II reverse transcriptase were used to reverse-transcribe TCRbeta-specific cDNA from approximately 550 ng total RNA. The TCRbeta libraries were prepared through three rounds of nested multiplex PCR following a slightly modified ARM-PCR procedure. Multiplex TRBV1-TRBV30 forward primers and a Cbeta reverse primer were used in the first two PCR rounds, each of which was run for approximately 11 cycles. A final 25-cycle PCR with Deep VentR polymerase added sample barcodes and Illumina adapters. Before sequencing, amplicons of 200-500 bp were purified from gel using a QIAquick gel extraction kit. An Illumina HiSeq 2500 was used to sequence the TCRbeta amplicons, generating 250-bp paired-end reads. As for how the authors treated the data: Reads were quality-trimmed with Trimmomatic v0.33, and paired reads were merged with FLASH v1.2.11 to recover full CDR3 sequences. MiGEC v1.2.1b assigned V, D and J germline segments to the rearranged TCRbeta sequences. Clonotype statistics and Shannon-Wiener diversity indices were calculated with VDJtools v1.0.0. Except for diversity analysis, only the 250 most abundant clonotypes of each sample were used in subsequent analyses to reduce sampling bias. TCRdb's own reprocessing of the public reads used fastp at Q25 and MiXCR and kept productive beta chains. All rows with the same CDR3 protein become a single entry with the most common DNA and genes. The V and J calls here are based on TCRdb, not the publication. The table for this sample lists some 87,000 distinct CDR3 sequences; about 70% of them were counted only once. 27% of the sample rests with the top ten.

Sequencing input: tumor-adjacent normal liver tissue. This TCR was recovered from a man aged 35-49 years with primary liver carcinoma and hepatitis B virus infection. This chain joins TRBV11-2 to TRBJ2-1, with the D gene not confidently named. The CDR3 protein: CARSSNDVYEQFF. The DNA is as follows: TGTGCCAGGAGCTCAAATGATGTCTATGAGCAGTTCTTC.